The clone carrying this T cell receptor (beta chain) is a singleton in its sample. Its antigen remains unknown. This sample is drawn from a study of vaccination and CD4 T cells after COVID-19. The Oncomine TCR Beta short-read assay sequenced DNA from cultured CD4+ T cells. In this case, cultured CD4+ T cells provided the extracted genomic DNA. TCRdb ran MiXCR on the PCR reads and lists one entry per CDR3 protein. The sample has approximately 9,400 distinct CDR3 sequences; approximately 31% are singletons. Treatment given: approximately nine-day PBMC culture with coronavirus spike peptide pools or control peptides (ViraFEST assay). Prior to the COVID-19 pandemic (2011-2018), the unexposed donor's CD4+ T cells were collected. V was pared by 3 bases and J by 3 bases, with 5 bases between. The CDR3 contains 13 residues. Germline CDR1 reads LNHDA; CDR2 reads SQIVND (reference sequence).

Sample: CD4+ T cells from blood, cultured in vitro. The TCR was taken from a human donor in good health. The chain couples TRBV19 to TRBJ1-4; D ambiguous. DNA for the CDR3: TGTGCCAGTAGTATGATCTCTAATGAAAAACTGTTTTTT. Protein sequence: CASSMISNEKLFF.